One and the same sample provided the 14 T cell receptor beta chains below, sequenced in a study of vaccination and CD4 T cells after COVID-19. As for treatment: approximately 10-day PBMC culture with coronavirus spike peptide pools or control peptides (ViraFEST assay). With the Oncomine TCR Beta short-read assay, DNA from cultured CD4+ T cells was sequenced. TCRdb used MiXCR to reprocess the PCR reads, holding one entry per CDR3 protein. The table shows about 7,100 distinct CDR3 sequences, with roughly 64% occurring only once. No antigen has been identified for these receptors. The sample was CD4+ T cells from blood, cultured in vitro. Receptor source: a human donor who had recovered from COVID-19.

The DNA for the CDR3 is TGCAGTGCTACCCGAGGTCGGACACGAGAAGCTTTCTTT. It codes for CSATRGRTREAFF. The chain uses TRBV20-1 and TRBJ1-1; a possible D gene is TRBD1 (5 bases). CDR3 size: 13 residues. The germline V and J ends were trimmed by 4 bases and 8 bases, with 17 bases remaining between them. Germline CDR1 is DFQATT and CDR2 is SNEGSKA (reference sequence).

The chain is built from TRBV20-1 and TRBJ1-1; D might be TRBD1 (6 bases). CDR1 and CDR2 (germline): DFQATT, SNEGSKA (reference sequence). There are 15 residues in the CDR3. V gave up 2 bases and J gave up 3 bases, with 16 bases separating them. The DNA for the CDR3 is TGCAGTGCTAGAACAGGGTGGGGGGGGTACACTGAAGCTTTCTTT. This translates into CSARTGWGGYTEAFF.

The V and J genes are TRBV5-3 and TRBJ2-7; 7 bases line up with TRBD1. TRBV5-3 qualifies as an ORF whose function is uncertain. After removal of 8 bases from V and 4 bases from J, the junction contained 6 bases not matched to a gene. The CDR3 has 12 amino acids. The CDR3 protein is CASSVQGYEQYF. The CDR3 DNA reads TGTGCCAGCAGCGTACAGGGGTACGAGCAGTACTTC.

This clonotype is large within its sample. This chain links TRBV2 with TRBJ2-7; 13 positions agree with TRBD2. The CDR3 is 15 amino acids. The trim removed 5 bases at V and 2 bases at J, leaving 3 bases unmatched. CDR1 SNHLY and CDR2 FYNNEI come from the germline V gene. CDR3 amino acids: CASSRTSGGTYEQYF. For the CDR3, the DNA is TGTGCCAGCAGTAGGACTAGCGGGGGTACCTACGAGCAGTACTTC.

The chain combines TRBV10-3 with TRBJ1-2, with D hard to call. CDR1 and CDR2 from the germline V gene are ENHRY and SYGVKD. Trimming removed 7 bases at V and 2 bases at J, with 11 bases between. The CDR3 is 13 residues long. In DNA form, the CDR3 reads TGTGCCATCAACCCCCGGGAAAACTATGGCTACACCTTC. Its protein product is CAINPRENYGYTF.

J is TRBJ2-5 and V is TRBV7-9; the match to TRBD1 covers 9 bases. The germline V gene encodes CDR1 SEHNR and CDR2 FQNEAQ (reference sequence). CDR3 length equals 15 residues. V lost 4 bases and J lost 5; bases outside the gene matches: 8. The CDR3 region has the DNA TGTGCCAGCAGCTCTACTTCCGGGACAGGGGAGACCCAGTACTTC. Its translation: CASSSTSGTGETQYF.

This rearrangement joins TRBV20-1 to TRBJ1-2; 9 positions match TRBD1. Trimming cost V 5 bases and J 6 bases; bases outside gene matches: 7. The germline V gene has CDR1 DFQATT and CDR2 SNEGSKA (reference sequence). This CDR3 contains 13 residues. The CDR3 sequence: CSAPRTGGDGYTF. CDR3 DNA: TGCAGTGCTCCTCGTACAGGGGGCGATGGCTACACCTTC.

The genes are TRBV28 and TRBJ1-5; D gene ambiguous. Germline CDR1 and CDR2: MDHEN and SYDVKM. The CDR3 extends over 17 amino acids. The V and J ends lost 2 bases and 0 bases respectively, with 14 bases between them. CDR3 sequence: CASSLHPSVNSNQPQHF. The DNA of the CDR3 is TGTGCCAGCAGTTTACATCCGTCAGTTAATAGCAATCAGCCCCAGCATTTT.

In its sample, this clonotype was seen once. J is TRBJ1-5 and V is TRBV7-9; D gene ambiguous. Germline lookup yields CDR1 SEHNR and CDR2 FQNEAQ (reference sequence). This CDR3 has 12 residues. Trimming removed 5 bases from V and 7 bases from J, with 9 bases in between. CDR3 sequence reads: CASSGKNQPQHF. The CDR3 DNA sequence: TGTGCCAGCAGCGGAAAAAACCAGCCCCAGCATTTT. Looking up the rest from reference TRBV7-9 and TRBJ1-5 gives the full variable domain: DTGVSQNPRHKITKRGQNVTFRCDPISEHNRLYWYRQTLGQGPEFLTYFQNEAQLEKSRLLSDRFSAERPKGSFSTLEIQRTEQGDSAMYLCASSGKNQPQHFGDGTRLSIL.

V and J are TRBV2 and TRBJ2-3, with 8 bases that match TRBD1. Germline V gives CDR1 SNHLY, CDR2 FYNNEI. The CDR3 has 15 amino acids. Germline trimming cut 3 bases from V and 4 bases from J; bases unmatched to any gene: 6. Written as DNA, the CDR3 is TGTGCCAGCAGTGATGTGTCAGGGGGCGCAGATACGCAGTATTTT. As protein: CASSDVSGGADTQYF.

The genes are TRBV15 and TRBJ2-1, with 9 bases matching TRBD2. The CDR3 is made up of 15 amino acids. CDR1 is LNHNV and CDR2 is YYDKDF in the germline V gene (reference sequence). The J segment lost 7 bases and the V segment lost 3 bases, leaving 7 bases of the junction unmatched. In DNA, the CDR3 is TGTGCCACCAGCAGTCGCCTAGCGGGACGTAATGAGCAGTTCTTC. Protein: CATSSRLAGRNEQFF. The whole variable domain, remainder taken from reference TRBV15 and TRBJ2-1, is DAMVIQNPRYQVTQFGKPVTLSCSQTLNHNVMYWYQQKSSQAPKLLFHYYDKDFNNEADTPDNFQSRRPNTSFCFLDIRSPGLGDTAMYLCATSSRLAGRNEQFFGPGTRLTVL.

This clonotype has only a few counts. V and J are TRBV20-1 and TRBJ2-4, with 10 bases identical to TRBD1. There are 16 residues in the CDR3. Trimming removed 5 bases from V and 0 bases from J; junction bases left unmatched: 7. Germline lookup yields CDR1 DFQATT and CDR2 SNEGSKA (reference sequence). This CDR3 is CSALDRGLGAKNIQYF. CDR3 nucleotide sequence: TGCAGTGCTCTAGACAGGGGGCTGGGAGCCAAAAACATTCAGTACTTC.

This rearrangement joins TRBV7-2 to TRBJ2-2; D remains unclear. The ends were cut back, 2 bases at V and 6 bases at J, with 7 bases in the middle. The CDR3 runs 13 residues. Germline loops: CDR1 SGHTA, CDR2 FQGNSA. The CDR3 loop is CASSLLRPGELFF. The DNA of the CDR3 is TGTGCCAGCAGCTTACTGAGGCCCGGGGAGCTGTTTTTT.

The V gene is TRBV5-4, the J gene TRBJ2-5; D call uncertain. V was pared by 4 bases and J by 2 bases, with 12 bases between. The CDR3 covers 14 residues. Germline V lookup: CDR1 SGHNT, CDR2 YYREEE (reference sequence). CDR3 in amino acids: CASSGMHGQETQYF. In DNA form, the CDR3 reads TGTGCCAGCAGCGGGATGCACGGTCAAGAGACCCAGTACTTC.